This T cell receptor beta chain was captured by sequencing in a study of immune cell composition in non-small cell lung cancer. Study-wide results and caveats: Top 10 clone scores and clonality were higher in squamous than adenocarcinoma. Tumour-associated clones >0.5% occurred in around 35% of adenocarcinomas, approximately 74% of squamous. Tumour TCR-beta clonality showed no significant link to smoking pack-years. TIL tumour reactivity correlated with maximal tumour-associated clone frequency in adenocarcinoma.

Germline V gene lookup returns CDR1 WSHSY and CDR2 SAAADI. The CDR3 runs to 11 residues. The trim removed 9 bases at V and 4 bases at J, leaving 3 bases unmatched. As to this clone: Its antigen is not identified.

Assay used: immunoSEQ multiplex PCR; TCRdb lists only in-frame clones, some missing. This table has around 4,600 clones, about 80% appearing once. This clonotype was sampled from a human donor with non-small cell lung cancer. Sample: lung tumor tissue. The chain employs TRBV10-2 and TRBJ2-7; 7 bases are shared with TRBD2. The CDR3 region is CASDGGYEQYF. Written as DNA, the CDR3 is TGCGCCAGTGACGGGGGGTACGAGCAGTACTTC.